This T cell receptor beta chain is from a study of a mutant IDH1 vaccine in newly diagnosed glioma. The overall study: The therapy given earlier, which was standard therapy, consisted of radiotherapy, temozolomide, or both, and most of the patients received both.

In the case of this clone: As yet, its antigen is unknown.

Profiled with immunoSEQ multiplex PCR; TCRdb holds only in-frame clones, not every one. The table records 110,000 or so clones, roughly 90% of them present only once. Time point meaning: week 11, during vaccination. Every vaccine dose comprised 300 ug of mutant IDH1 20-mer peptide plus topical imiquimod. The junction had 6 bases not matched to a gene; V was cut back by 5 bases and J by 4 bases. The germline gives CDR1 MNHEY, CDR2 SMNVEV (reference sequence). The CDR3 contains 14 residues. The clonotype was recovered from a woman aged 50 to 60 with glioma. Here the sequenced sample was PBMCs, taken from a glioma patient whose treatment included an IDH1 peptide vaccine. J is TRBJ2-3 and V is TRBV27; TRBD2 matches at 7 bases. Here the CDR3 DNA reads TGTGCCAGCAGTCCCTTGGGGAGGGCAGATACGCAGTATTTT. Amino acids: CASSPLGRADTQYF.